The entry that follows covers one T cell receptor (beta chain) sequence. This sample is part of a study of blood T cell repertoires in COVID-19. Study-level background: T cells, B-cell-depleted T cells, or PBMCs supplied cDNA or gDNA.

Study members were between about 18 and 90 years old and lived in some 26 US regions. Sequenced by immunoSEQ multiplex PCR; TCRdb stores in-frame clones only, minus some. The repertoire consists of 250,000 to 300,000 clones, with around 85% occurring once and the leading ten covering approximately 2%. The specimen was PBMCs or T cells enriched from blood (not recorded which). This TCR was sampled from a woman in her fifties or sixties who had recovered from COVID-19.

CDR3 amino acids: CASSTGLAGGGEQFF. In DNA form, the CDR3 reads TGTGCCAGCAGCACGGGACTAGCGGGAGGGGGTGAGCAGTTCTTC. This chain uses TRBV9 with TRBJ2-1, with 16 bases matching TRBD2. The CDR3 consists of 15 residues. Germline CDR1 is SGDLS and CDR2 is YYNGEE. The junction had 4 bases not matched to a gene; V was cut back by 4 bases and J by 9 bases.